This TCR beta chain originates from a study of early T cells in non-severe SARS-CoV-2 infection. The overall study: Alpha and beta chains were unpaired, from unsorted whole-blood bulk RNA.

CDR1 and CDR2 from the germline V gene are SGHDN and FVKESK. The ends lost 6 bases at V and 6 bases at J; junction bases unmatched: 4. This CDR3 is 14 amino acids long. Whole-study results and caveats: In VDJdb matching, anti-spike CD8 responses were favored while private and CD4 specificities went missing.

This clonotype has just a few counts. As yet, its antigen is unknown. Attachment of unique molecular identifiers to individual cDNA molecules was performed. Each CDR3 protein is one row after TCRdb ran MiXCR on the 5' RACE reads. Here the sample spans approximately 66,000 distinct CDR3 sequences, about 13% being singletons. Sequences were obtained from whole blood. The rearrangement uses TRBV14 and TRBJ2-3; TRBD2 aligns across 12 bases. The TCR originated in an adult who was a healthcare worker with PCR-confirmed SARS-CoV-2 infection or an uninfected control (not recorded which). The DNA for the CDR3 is TGTGCCAGCAGACGTGGGACTAGCGGGGATACGCAGTATTTT. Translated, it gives CASRRGTSGDTQYF.